This is a list of T cell receptor beta chains from one sample in a study of blood T cell repertoires in COVID-19. The assay was immunoSEQ multiplex PCR, and TCRdb's table has in-frame clones only and misses some. The data show about 340,000 clones, around 90% seen once. The sample taken for sequencing was PBMCs or T cells enriched from blood (not recorded which). These receptors were collected from a woman younger than 45 who had recovered from COVID-19. Both conserved end residues are part of each CDR3.

19	TRBJ2-3	TRBV21-1	CASSKARQEIQGPSGTQYF
14	TRBJ2-1	TRBV19	CASSSLAGRNEQFF
15	TRBJ1-3	TRBV6-6	CASSYGSTARNTIYF
15	TRBJ1-3	TRBV15	CATSRGEFSGNTIYF
15	TRBJ2-5	TRBV5-1	CASSLAGVTTETQYF
14	TRBJ1-1	TRBV27	CASSLTGGHTEAFF
15	TRBJ2-7	TRBV7-9	CASSLRTGSRSEQYF
14	TRBJ2-1	TRBV10-1	CASNTSGTYNEQFF
17	TRBJ1-2	TRBV10-1	CASNPINGQHPNYGYTF
11	TRBJ2-7	TRBV29-1	CSVATKYEQYF
14	TRBJ2-3	TRBV9	CASSVVGGGDTQYF
20	TRBJ2-1	TRBV28	CASSPSGLAGGPSSYNEQFF
13	TRBJ1-3	TRBV28	CASSLQGGVAIYF
13	TRBJ2-3	TRBV19	CASSQYSTDTQYF
15	TRBJ2-3	TRBV5-1	CASSFSIGGEDTQYF
12	TRBJ1-5	TRBV10-1	CASRDSNQPQHF
13	TRBJ2-7	TRBV3-1/TRBV3-2	CAVLLSPFYEQYF
16	TRBJ1-6	TRBV28	CASSGDWDSYNSPLHF
16	TRBJ2-3	TRBV10-1	CASRTSGTNCTDTQYF
15	TRBJ2-1	TRBV2	CASSEESILYNEQFF
15	TRBJ2-1	TRBV20-1	CSASSIAMFNNEQFF
15	TRBJ1-5	TRBV6-5	CASITGTGHNQPQHF
16	TRBJ2-1	TRBV5-1	CASSLVSSGRSDEQFF
15	TRBJ1-1	TRBV3-1/TRBV3-2	CASSHSRVQGFEAFF
14	TRBJ1-1	TRBV2	CASSESGRNTEAFF
16	TRBJ2-7	TRBV7-9	CASSSRGTSREREQYF
18	TRBJ2-1	TRBV7-9	CASSRLAGGEVSYNEQFF
14	TRBJ1-6	TRBV18	CASSSGGDLSPLHF
15	TRBJ2-2	TRBV5-4	CASTSLAEFTGELFF
18	TRBJ2-3	TRBV11-2	CASSLLSGLPAGTDTQYF
15	TRBJ2-3	TRBV13	CASSFRGAGTDTQYF
13	TRBJ1-1	TRBV7-2	CASGDSLNTEAFF
16	TRBJ2-1	TRBV2	CASRPGGTGGYNEQFF
13	TRBJ1-2	TRBV2	CASSEAWGGGYTF
14	TRBJ1-5	TRBV30	CAWSSGTGVQPQHF
16	TRBJ2-6	TRBV27	CASRPILSSGANVLTF
16	TRBJ1-3	TRBV11-1	CASSLSSGRAGNTIYF
16	TRBJ2-2	TRBV27	CASSLSAAWRTGELFF
18	TRBJ2-5	TRBV4-3	CASSQGGLTSGVAETQYF
16	TRBJ1-2	TRBV4-1	CASSQGPGTGSYGYTF
12	TRBJ1-5	TRBV28	CASSASNQPQHF
14	TRBJ2-7	TRBV7-2	CASSLDAGQYEQYF
16	TRBJ2-3	TRBV7-2	CASSSGTSGGIDTQYF
15	TRBJ1-3	TRBV28	CASTTGGGSGNTIYF
14	TRBJ1-1	TRBV19	CASTTGGSNTEAFF
14	TRBJ2-7	TRBV3-1/TRBV3-2	CASSQRTRTYEQYF
13	TRBJ1-4	TRBV2	CASSVWGREKLFF
16	TRBJ2-2	TRBV7-6	CASSYPSGGRTGELFF
17	TRBJ2-1	TRBV19	CASSPGLASYSYNEQFF
16	TRBJ2-1	TRBV18	CASSPPGLAGGDEQFF
13	TRBJ1-2	TRBV28	CASSSTQLRGYTF
17	TRBJ1-5	TRBV4-1	CASSQDRDRARNQPQHF
13	TRBJ2-2	TRBV6-4	CASSGTSTGELFF
13	TRBJ2-2	TRBV19	CASRTGSAGELFF
14	TRBJ2-7	TRBV5-1	CASSSAGTDYEQYF
17	TRBJ1-5	TRBV28	CASISKVGQGINQPQHF
16	TRBJ2-3	TRBV6-5	CASSYKGTSGGDTQYF
13	TRBJ1-1	TRBV6-5	CARTTGGCTEAFF
14	TRBJ1-5	TRBV7-9	CASSLGTGNQPQHF